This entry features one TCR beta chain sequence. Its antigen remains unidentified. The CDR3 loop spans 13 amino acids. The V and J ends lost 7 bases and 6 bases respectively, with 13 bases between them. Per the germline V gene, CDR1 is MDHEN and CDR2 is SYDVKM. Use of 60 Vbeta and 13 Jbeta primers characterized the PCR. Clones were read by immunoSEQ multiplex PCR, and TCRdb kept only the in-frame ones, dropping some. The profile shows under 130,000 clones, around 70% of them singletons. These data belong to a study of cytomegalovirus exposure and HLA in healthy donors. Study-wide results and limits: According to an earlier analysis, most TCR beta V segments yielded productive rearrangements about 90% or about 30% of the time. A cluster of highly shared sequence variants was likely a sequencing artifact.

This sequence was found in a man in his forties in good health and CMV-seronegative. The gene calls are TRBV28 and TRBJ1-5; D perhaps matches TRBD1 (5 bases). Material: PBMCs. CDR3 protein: CASIAGLSQPQHF. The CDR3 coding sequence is TGTGCCAGCATCGCGGGGCTTAGTCAGCCCCAGCATTTT.